The 11 T cell receptor beta chains given below trace back to one sample, sequenced in a study of T cells after yellow fever vaccination. TCRdb recomputed calls from the 5' RACE reads with MiXCR, one row per CDR3 protein. The sample has approximately 30,000 distinct CDR3 sequences, around 4.8% seen once. The material sequenced was CD8+ T cells sorted from PBMCs, taken 5 days after the yellow fever booster vaccination. Receptors originate from a man aged 25-40 years who received the YFV17D yellow fever vaccine.

This clonotype has at least ten counts. This chain connects TRBV6-5 to TRBJ2-2; D is ambiguous. This CDR3 contains 15 residues. Germline assignment: CDR1 MNHEY and CDR2 SVGAGI. With 6 bases removed from V and 2 bases from J, the gap between germline ends came to 13 bases. CDR3 residues: CASRQTHTNTGELFF. CDR3 DNA: TGTGCCAGCAGGCAAACCCACACTAACACCGGGGAGCTGTTTTTT.

The sample holds many counts of this clonotype. The genes are TRBV5-5 and TRBJ2-7, with D maybe TRBD1 (6 bases). In germline, CDR1 is SGHKS, CDR2 YYEKEE (reference sequence). The CDR3 extends over 12 amino acids. The ends were cut back, 4 bases at V and 7 bases at J, with 12 bases in the middle. The DNA for the CDR3 is TGTGCCAGCAGCCCCACAGGGAGTGAGCAGTACTTC. Its protein is CASSPTGSEQYF.

This clonotype was seen at least ten times. V usage is TRBV12-3 or TRBV12-4 and J usage is TRBJ2-3; D may be TRBD2 (6 bases). The ends were cut back, 3 bases at V and 7 bases at J, with 14 bases in the middle. The CDR3 is made up of 14 amino acids. This CDR3 is CASSFSLGGNTQYF. Here the CDR3 DNA reads TGTGCCAGCAGTTTTTCCCTTGGGGGGAATACGCAGTATTTT.

This clonotype was recorded many times. This sequence joins TRBV11-2 and TRBJ2-3; D gene uncertain. CDR1 and CDR2 (germline): SGHAT, FQNNGV. V lost 5 bases, J lost 6 bases, and 12 bases lay in between. The CDR3 totals 13 residues. As DNA, the CDR3 is TGTGCCAGCAGCGCAGATACATGGGATACGCAGTATTTT. Amino acid sequence: CASSADTWDTQYF.

This clonotype has at least ten counts. The V gene is TRBV6-2 or TRBV6-3, the J gene TRBJ2-3; 9 bases agree with TRBD1. V lost 6 bases, J lost 2 bases, and 6 bases stayed unmatched. Per germline, CDR1 MNHEY and CDR2 SVGEGT. The CDR3 length is 15 residues. CDR3 coding DNA: TGTGCCAGCAGCCGACAGGGGGACCACACAGATACGCAGTATTTT. Translating it yields CASSRQGDHTDTQYF.

This clonotype was counted a few times. The chain couples TRBV18 to TRBJ2-2, with 7 bases identical to TRBD1. The length of the CDR3 is 18 residues. Germline V CDR1 and CDR2: KGHSH, LQKENI. J was trimmed by 1 base and V by 3 bases; bases with no gene match: 11. CDR3 coding DNA: TGTGCCAGCTCACCCAAGTTCACCGGGACAGTGAACACCGGGGAGCTGTTTTTT. The encoded protein is CASSPKFTGTVNTGELFF. The variable domain in full, with the rest retrieved from reference TRBV18 and TRBJ2-2, is NAGVMQNPRHLVRRRGQEARLRCSPMKGHSHVYWYRQLPEEGLKFMVYLQKENIIDESGMPKERFSAEFPKEGPSILRIQQVVRGDSAAYFCASSPKFTGTVNTGELFFGEGSRLTVL.

At least ten counts were recorded for this clonotype. The chain carries TRBV21-1 and TRBJ2-1; TRBD2 is the table's D call, not checked against the DNA. TRBV21-1 is given as a pseudogene. This CDR3 region has 16 residues. Here the CDR3 DNA reads TGTGCCAGCAGCAGAAAGGCTAGCGGGAGAGTCTATGAGCAGTTCTTC. Translation gives CASSRKASGRVYEQFF.

This clonotype was seen ten or more times. The V and J genes are TRBV18 and TRBJ1-1; 7 nucleotides line up with TRBD1. This CDR3 is built from 15 residues. After removal of 3 bases from V and 2 bases from J, the junction contained 6 bases not matched to a gene. The germline V gene has CDR1 KGHSH and CDR2 LQKENI. The CDR3 is CASSPWDRKNTEAFF. In nucleotides, the CDR3 is TGTGCCAGCTCACCTTGGGACAGAAAAAACACTGAAGCTTTCTTT.

Regarding this clonotype: One end of the junction varies from germline; a read error may be responsible. This rearrangement joins TRBV7-2 to TRBJ2-5; TRBD1 might be the D (6 bases). Germline assignment: CDR1 SGHTA and CDR2 FQGNSA. The CDR3 has 15 amino acids. Written as DNA, the CDR3 is TGTGCCAGCAGCTCGCCAACAGGGTACCAAGACACCCAGTACTTC. This encodes CASSSPTGYQDTQYF.

This clonotype appeared many times. The chain combines TRBV25-1 with TRBJ2-1; D possibly corresponds to TRBD2 (5 bases). Between the trimmed V and J ends, which lost 3 bases and 5 bases, there was a span of 5 bases. The CDR3 runs to 12 residues. Germline CDR1 is MGHDK and CDR2 is SYGVNS. The CDR3 sequence is CASSDGDNEQFF. DNA for the CDR3: TGTGCCAGCAGTGACGGGGACAATGAGCAGTTCTTC.

This clonotype was seen repeatedly, ten times or more. This chain connects TRBV7-8 to TRBJ1-6, with D hard to call. Trimming shortened V by 3 bases and J by 2 bases, and 8 bases separated the two germline ends. There are 15 residues in the CDR3. CDR1 is SGHVS, CDR2 FQNEAQ, per germline. In DNA, the CDR3 is TGTGCCAGCAGCTTGGCCACCCCCTATAATTCACCCCTCCACTTT. This encodes CASSLATPYNSPLHF.